The rows below give T cell receptor beta chains drawn from one sample of a study of early T cells in non-severe SARS-CoV-2 infection. A single record per CDR3 protein comes from TCRdb applying MiXCR to the 5' RACE reads. The sample shows about 73,000 distinct CDR3 sequences, approximately 15% of them seen only once. Material: whole blood. Receptors originate from an adult who was a healthcare worker with PCR-confirmed SARS-CoV-2 infection or an uninfected control (not recorded which). Each CDR3 is given with its conserved first and last residue. The order of the fields is J gene, clone size, V gene, D gene, CDR3 DNA, CDR3 protein. A D gene is named only where the DNA matches it firmly. Where a row states a size, it is once, few, many or the class of an expanded clone; other rows omit it.

TRBJ2-3,-,TRBV6-4,-,TGTGCCAGCAGCCCCGGGTACTGGACAGATACGCAGTATTTT,CASSPGYWTDTQYF
TRBJ2-7,many,TRBV18,-,TGTGCCAGCTCACCGTCCGACTTGAACTACGAGCAGTACTTC,CASSPSDLNYEQYF
TRBJ2-7,many,TRBV6-1,-,TGTGCCAGCAGGGGAGGAACCCGCGTCTACGAGCAGTACTTC,CASRGGTRVYEQYF
TRBJ2-7,-,TRBV11-2,-,TGTGCCAGCAGCTTGGATTCCGGACAGCAACTCAACTACGAGCAGTACTTC,CASSLDSGQQLNYEQYF
TRBJ2-2,-,TRBV3-1,-,TGTGCCAGCAGTTCTCCAGGGGCCGGGGAGCTGTTTTTT,CASSSPGAGELFF
TRBJ1-2,many,TRBV3-1,-,TGTGCCAGCAGCCGGACTCGAGAGAACTATGGCTACACCTTC,CASSRTRENYGYTF
TRBJ2-2,-,TRBV7-9,-,TGTGCCAGCCCCCAGGGGACCGGGGAGCTGTTTTTT,CASPQGTGELFF
TRBJ1-1,few,TRBV10-3,-,TGTGCCATCAGTGAGGAGGACACTGAAGCTTTCTTT,CAISEEDTEAFF
TRBJ2-5,many,TRBV25-1,TRBD2,TGTGCCAGCAGTGACTCCGGACTAGGACGGGAGACCCAGTACTTC,CASSDSGLGRETQYF
TRBJ2-7,-,TRBV9,TRBD2,TGTGCCAGCAGCGTAGGAATTAGCGGGGGCGGCGCGGGGTACGAGCAGTACTTC,CASSVGISGGGAGYEQYF
TRBJ1-6,many,TRBV7-2,-,TGTGCCAGCAGCTTAAGGGGAGCCCTGAATTCACCCCTCCACTTT,CASSLRGALNSPLHF